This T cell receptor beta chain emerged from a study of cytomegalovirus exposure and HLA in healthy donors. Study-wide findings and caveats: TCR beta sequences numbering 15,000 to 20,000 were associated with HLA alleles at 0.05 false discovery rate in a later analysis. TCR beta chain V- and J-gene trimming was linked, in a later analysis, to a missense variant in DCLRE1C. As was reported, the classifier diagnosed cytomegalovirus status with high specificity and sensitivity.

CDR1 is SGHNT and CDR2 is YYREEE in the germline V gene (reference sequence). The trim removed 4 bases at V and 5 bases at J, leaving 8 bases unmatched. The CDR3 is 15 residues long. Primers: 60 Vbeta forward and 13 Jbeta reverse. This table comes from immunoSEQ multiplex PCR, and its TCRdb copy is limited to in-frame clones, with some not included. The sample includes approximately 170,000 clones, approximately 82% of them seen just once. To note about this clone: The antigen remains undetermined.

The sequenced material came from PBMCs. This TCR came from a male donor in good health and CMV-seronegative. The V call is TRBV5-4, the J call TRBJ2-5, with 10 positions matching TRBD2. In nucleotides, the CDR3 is TGTGCCAGCAGCCTAGCGGGAGCTCAGGGGGAGACCCAGTACTTC. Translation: CASSLAGAQGETQYF. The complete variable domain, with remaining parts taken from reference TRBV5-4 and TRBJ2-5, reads ETGVTQSPTHLIKTRGQQVTLRCSSQSGHNTVSWYQQALGQGPQFIFQYYREEENGRGNFPPRFSGLQFPNYSSELNVNALELDDSALYLCASSLAGAQGETQYFGPGTRLLVL.